A single sample gave rise to the 16 T cell receptor beta chains below, sequenced in a study of T-cell memory formation after mild COVID-19. TCRdb analysed the 5' RACE reads with MiXCR anew, one entry per CDR3 protein. The sample comprises approximately 100,000 distinct CDR3 sequences, over 8.5% of which are singletons, and approximately 40% rests with the top ten. Sequenced input: PBMCs or a T cell subset sorted from them (not recorded which). These receptors originate from a man aged 18 to 29 who had mild COVID-19 (a few samples of this study predate the infection). Cell type and time point are not known.

As DNA, the CDR3 is TGTGCCAGCAGTTTGACCCTGCAGGGTATAGGAGAGACCCAGTACTTC. It codes for CASSLTLQGIGETQYF. J is TRBJ2-5 and V is TRBV12-3 or TRBV12-4, with TRBD1 as a possible D gene (5 bases). The CDR3 extends over 16 amino acids. Trimming shortened V by 3 bases and J by 4 bases, and 18 bases separated the two germline ends.

The CDR3 region is CASSSFGGQGEKLFF. The DNA of the CDR3 is TGCGCCAGCAGCTCCTTTGGGGGGCAGGGAGAAAAACTGTTTTTT. J is TRBJ1-4 and V is TRBV5-1; D perhaps matches TRBD1 (6 bases). Trimming shortened V by 3 bases and J by 8 bases, and 17 bases separated the two germline ends. CDR1 is SGHRS, CDR2 YFSETQ, per germline. The CDR3 is 15 amino acids.

CDR3 nucleotide sequence: TGCGCCAGCAGGCCGGGGGACGACACTGGGGAAAAACTGTTTTTT. Its protein product is CASRPGDDTGEKLFF. V gene TRBV4-1 combines with J gene TRBJ1-4; tentatively, D is TRBD1 (5 bases). The germline V gene encodes CDR1 MGHRA and CDR2 YSYEKL. CDR3 length equals 15 residues. V lost 6 bases and J 8 bases, leaving 19 bases between the germline ends.

The genes are TRBV5-4 and TRBJ1-2, with 8 bases lining up with TRBD1. Germline V CDR1 and CDR2: SGHNT, YYREEE (reference sequence). The CDR3 is made up of 12 amino acids. Trimming removed 7 bases from V and 3 bases from J; junction bases left unmatched: 2. The CDR3 sequence: CASQTGDYGYTF. The CDR3 DNA follows: TGTGCCAGCCAGACAGGGGACTATGGCTACACCTTC. Full variable domain (remainder filled in from reference TRBV5-4 and TRBJ1-2): ETGVTQSPTHLIKTRGQQVTLRCSSQSGHNTVSWYQQALGQGPQFIFQYYREEENGRGNFPPRFSGLQFPNYSSELNVNALELDDSALYLCASQTGDYGYTFGSGTRLTVV.

CDR3 bases: TGTGCCAGCAGTTTCAGACAGGGGGACGGTCAGCCCCAGCATTTT. It translates to CASSFRQGDGQPQHF. The chain uses TRBV12-3 or TRBV12-4 and TRBJ1-5; 9 bases are a match to TRBD1. This CDR3 region has 15 residues. Trimming at V came to 3 bases and at J to 6 bases, leaving 6 bases not matched to a gene.

J is TRBJ2-7 and V is TRBV15; D is ambiguous. This CDR3 has 13 amino acids. The ends were cut back, 0 bases at V and 5 bases at J, with 8 bases in the middle. From germline, CDR1 is LNHNV and CDR2 YYDKDF (reference sequence). CDR3 in amino acids: CATSREESHEQYF. CDR3 sequence (DNA): TGTGCCACCAGCAGAGAAGAGAGCCACGAGCAGTACTTC.

V is TRBV12-3 or TRBV12-4 and J is TRBJ2-7, with D perhaps being TRBD1 or TRBD2 (5 bases each). The CDR3 totals 14 residues. With 6 bases removed from V and 3 bases from J, the gap between germline ends came to 15 bases. In DNA form, the CDR3 reads TGTGCCAGCAGCATCGGGACCTCCTTCTACGAGCAGTACTTC. It codes for CASSIGTSFYEQYF.

The sample holds a few counts of this clonotype. The chain uses TRBV28 and TRBJ2-1; 9 bases are a match to TRBD2. Trimming removed 2 bases from V and 7 bases from J; junction bases left unmatched: 6. CDR1 and CDR2 from the germline V gene are MDHEN and SYDVKM. The CDR3 is made up of 15 amino acids. The CDR3 here is CASSLAGLARNEQFF. As DNA, the CDR3 is TGTGCCAGCAGTTTAGCCGGACTAGCGCGGAATGAGCAGTTCTTC.

In this sample, this clonotype turned up a few times. This chain links TRBV5-1 with TRBJ1-2; TRBD1 might be the D (5 bases). Deletions cut 0 bases from V and 4 bases from J, with 16 bases between. This CDR3 is 16 amino acids long. CDR1 and CDR2 from the germline V gene are SGHRS and YFSETQ. CDR3 amino acids: CASSLAVWGGTYGYTF. CDR3 in DNA: TGCGCCAGCAGCTTGGCTGTCTGGGGGGGAACCTATGGCTACACCTTC.

This clonotype was seen only a few times. This chain links TRBV5-5 with TRBJ2-7; D possibly corresponds to TRBD2 (5 bases). Germline V gene data show CDR1 as SGHKS and CDR2 as YYEKEE (reference sequence). This CDR3 contains 13 residues. The V end was cut by 0 bases, the J end by 9 bases, with 13 bases between. The CDR3 is CASSLEPGMRQYV. CDR3 sequence (DNA): TGTGCCAGCAGCTTGGAACCCGGGATGCGGCAGTACGTC.

This clonotype was recorded a few times. The chain has TRBV11-2 and TRBJ2-5; 7 bases line up with TRBD1. Germline trimming cut 2 bases from V and 4 bases from J; bases unmatched to any gene: 7. CDR1 is SGHAT and CDR2 is FQNNGV in the germline V gene. There are 15 residues in the CDR3. As DNA, the CDR3 is TGTGCCAGCAGCTTATCTGGAAGGGGGCGAGAGACCCAGTACTTC. Translating gives CASSLSGRGRETQYF.

This clonotype was observed at least ten times. Written as DNA, the CDR3 is TGTGCCAGCAGCTTAGAGGGTGGCTATGGCTACACCTTC. It is translated as CASSLEGGYGYTF. V is TRBV7-3 and J is TRBJ1-2; the D is unclear. V gave up 2 bases and J gave up 4 bases, with 8 bases separating them. The germline gives CDR1 SGHTA, CDR2 FQGTGA. This CDR3 is built from 13 residues.

The V gene is TRBV7-3, the J gene TRBJ1-2, with TRBD1 identical over 7 bases. V lost 4 bases to trimming and J lost 8 bases; unmatched junction nucleotides: 13. Germline-derived CDR1 and CDR2 are SGHTA and FQGTGA. The CDR3 consists of 15 residues. The CDR3 nucleotides read TGTGCCAGCAGCTCCCAGGGGGGGCACCAAGAAGGCTACACCTTC. Amino acids: CASSSQGGHQEGYTF.

This clonotype is labeled medium-sized. As DNA, the CDR3 is TGCAGTGCTGACGACAGCTATGGCTACACCTTC. It codes for CSADDSYGYTF. The rearrangement joins TRBV20-1 to TRBJ1-2; weak D call: TRBD1 (5 bases). Deletions cut 5 bases from V and 4 bases from J, with 8 bases between. The germline gives CDR1 DFQATT, CDR2 SNEGSKA (reference sequence). This CDR3 is built from 11 residues.

This clonotype was counted between two and nine times. This rearrangement joins TRBV4-3 to TRBJ2-5; 9 nucleotides align to TRBD2. V shed 4 bases and J 4 bases; nucleotides not matched to a gene: 10. The CDR3 contains 16 residues. Germline loops: CDR1 LGHNA, CDR2 YSLEER. The CDR3 reads CASSPTYSGGGETQYF. CDR3 in DNA: TGCGCCAGCAGCCCAACCTATAGCGGGGGAGGAGAGACCCAGTACTTC.

Only a few counts were recorded for this clonotype. V usage is TRBV7-9 and J usage is TRBJ2-5; 8 bases agree with TRBD1. J gave up 5 bases and V 5 bases, and 13 bases lay outside the gene matches. CDR3 length: 16 amino acids. The germline gives CDR1 SEHNR, CDR2 FQNEAQ (reference sequence). CDR3: CASSRLGTGGVETQYF. In DNA, the CDR3 is TGTGCCAGCAGCCGTCTTGGGACAGGTGGTGTGGAGACCCAGTACTTC.